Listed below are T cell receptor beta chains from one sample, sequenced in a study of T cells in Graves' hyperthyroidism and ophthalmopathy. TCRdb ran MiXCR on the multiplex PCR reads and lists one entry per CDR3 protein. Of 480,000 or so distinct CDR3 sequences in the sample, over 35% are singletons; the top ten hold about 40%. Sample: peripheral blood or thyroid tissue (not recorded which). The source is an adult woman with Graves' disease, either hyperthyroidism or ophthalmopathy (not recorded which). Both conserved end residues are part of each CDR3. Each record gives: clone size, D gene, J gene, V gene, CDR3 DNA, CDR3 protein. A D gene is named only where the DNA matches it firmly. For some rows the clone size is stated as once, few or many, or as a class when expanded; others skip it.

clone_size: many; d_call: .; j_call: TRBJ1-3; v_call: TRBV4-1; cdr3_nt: TGCGCCAGCAGCCAACTCGCCATCTCTGGAAACACCATATATTTT; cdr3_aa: CASSQLAISGNTIYF
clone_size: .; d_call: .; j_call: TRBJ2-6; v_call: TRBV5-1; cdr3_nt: TGCGCCAGCGGTATCCTCGAGGGTGACTCTGGGGCCAACGTCCTGACTTTC; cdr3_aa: CASGILEGDSGANVLTF
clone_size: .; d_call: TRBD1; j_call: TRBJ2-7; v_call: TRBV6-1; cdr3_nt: TGTGCCAGCAGTGTCTACAGGGGGAACTACGAGCAGTACTTC; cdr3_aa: CASSVYRGNYEQYF
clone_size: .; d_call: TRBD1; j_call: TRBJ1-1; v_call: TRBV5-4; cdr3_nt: TGTGCCAGCAGCTTTGGGACAGGGCTAGGGACTGAAGCTTTCTTT; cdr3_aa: CASSFGTGLGTEAFF
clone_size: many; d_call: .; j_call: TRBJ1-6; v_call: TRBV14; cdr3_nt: TGTGCCAGCAGGCAGACCGGGACGGATAATTCACCCCTCCACTTT; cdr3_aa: CASRQTGTDNSPLHF
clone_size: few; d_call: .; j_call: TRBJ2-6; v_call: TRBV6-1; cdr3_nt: TGTGCCAGCCGCCAAGGGAGGGGGAGGGCTGGGGCCAACGTCCTGACTTTC; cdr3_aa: CASRQGRGRAGANVLTF
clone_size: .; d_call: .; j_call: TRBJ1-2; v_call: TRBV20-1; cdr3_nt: TGCAGTGCCCCCAACCGGGACGGGGGCGATGGCTACACCTTC; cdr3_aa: CSAPNRDGGDGYTF
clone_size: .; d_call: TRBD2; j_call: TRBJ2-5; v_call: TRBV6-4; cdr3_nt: TGTGCCAGCAGTTCCAAGACTAGCGGGCAAGAGACCCAGTACTTC; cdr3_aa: CASSSKTSGQETQYF
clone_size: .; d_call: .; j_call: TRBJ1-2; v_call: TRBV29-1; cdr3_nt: TGCAGCGTTGAACAGGGGAGGTATGGCTACACCTTC; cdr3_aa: CSVEQGRYGYTF
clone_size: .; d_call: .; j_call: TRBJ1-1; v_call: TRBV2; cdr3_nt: TGTGCCAGCAGTGAACGTCAGGGAGGGGCTTTCTTT; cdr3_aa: CASSERQGGAFF
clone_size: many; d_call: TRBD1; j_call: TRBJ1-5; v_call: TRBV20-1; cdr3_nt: TGCAGTGCTAGAGGAGGAACAGGGGTCGGGGGCAATCAGCCCCAGCATTTT; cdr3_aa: CSARGGTGVGGNQPQHF
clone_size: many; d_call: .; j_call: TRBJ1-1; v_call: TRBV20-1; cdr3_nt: TGCAGTGCTAGAGCGGGGGGGAGGGCTTTCTTT; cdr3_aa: CSARAGGRAFF
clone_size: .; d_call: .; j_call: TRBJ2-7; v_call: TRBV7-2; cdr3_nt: TGTGCCAGCAGCTTAGCCCTGGAAAAGCAAGAGCAGTACTTC; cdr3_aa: CASSLALEKQEQYF
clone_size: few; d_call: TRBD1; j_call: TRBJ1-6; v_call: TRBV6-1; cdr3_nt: TGTGCCAGCAGCGCCATGGACAGGGGGTTTAATTCACCCCTCCACTTT; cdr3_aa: CASSAMDRGFNSPLHF
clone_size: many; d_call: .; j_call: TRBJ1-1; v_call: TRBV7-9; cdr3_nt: TGTGCCAGCAGCTCATTGGTATTTCCTGAAGCTTTCTTT; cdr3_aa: CASSSLVFPEAFF
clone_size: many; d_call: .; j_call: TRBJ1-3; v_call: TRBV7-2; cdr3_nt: TGTGCCAGCAGCCTATCGGCCAACTCTGGAAACACCATATATTTT; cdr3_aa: CASSLSANSGNTIYF
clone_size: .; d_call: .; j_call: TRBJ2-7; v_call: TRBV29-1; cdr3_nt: TGCAGCGTTAGGAGCACCTACGAGCAGTACTTC; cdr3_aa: CSVRSTYEQYF
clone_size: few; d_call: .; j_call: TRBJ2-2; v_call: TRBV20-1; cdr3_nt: TGCAGTGCTCACGTGGGGTCCGGGGAGCTGTTTTTT; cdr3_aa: CSAHVGSGELFF
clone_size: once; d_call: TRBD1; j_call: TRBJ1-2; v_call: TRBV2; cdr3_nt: TGTGCCAGCAGGACGGTGACAGGGGGGGGTGGCTACACCTTC; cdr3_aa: CASRTVTGGGGYTF